The T cell receptor beta chain under discussion was sequenced for a study of T cells after yellow fever vaccination. MiXCR was run by TCRdb on the 5' RACE reads, yielding one entry per CDR3 protein. The table lists a few hundred thousand distinct CDR3 sequences, about an eighth of them singletons. This clonotype occurred a few times. V was pared by 6 bases and J by 4 bases, with 10 bases of the junction left unmatched. The CDR3 spans 15 residues. The genes are TRBV12-3 or TRBV12-4 and TRBJ2-5, with 8 bases fitting TRBD2. This specimen consisted of CD4+ T cells sorted from PBMCs, obtained 15 days after the yellow fever booster vaccination. This TCR derives from a man between 18 and 35 years old who received the YFV17D yellow fever vaccine. The CDR3 DNA reads TGTGCCAGCAGCCTCGGGGGGGACGGTTTAGAGACCCAGTACTTC. Amino acid sequence: CASSLGGDGLETQYF.